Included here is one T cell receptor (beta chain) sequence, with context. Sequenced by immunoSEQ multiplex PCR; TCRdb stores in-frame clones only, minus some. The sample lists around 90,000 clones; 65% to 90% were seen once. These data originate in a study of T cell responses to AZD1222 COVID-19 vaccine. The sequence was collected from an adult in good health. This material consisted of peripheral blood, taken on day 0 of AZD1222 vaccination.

The CDR3 coding sequence is TGTGCCAGCAGCAGACCACAGGGGAGGAGGAACACTGAAGCTTTCTTT. This translates into CASSRPQGRRNTEAFF. This chain links TRBV5-6 with TRBJ1-1, with 7 bases that match TRBD1. CDR3 length: 16 residues. Trimming removed 4 bases from V and 1 base from J; junction bases left unmatched: 10. Germline assignment: CDR1 SGHDT and CDR2 YYEEEE.